These T cell receptor beta chains were read from a single sample in a study of post-analysis software for immune sequencing data. MiXCR was run by TCRdb on the PCR reads, yielding one entry per CDR3 protein. The sample carries roughly 700,000 distinct CDR3 sequences, approximately 30% recorded once. The sample comprised blood. These receptor sequences come from a girl aged 5-17 years with multiple sclerosis. CDR3s include the opening cysteine and the closing phenylalanine or tryptophan. Size is stated for part of the rows, as once, few or many counts, or as a class when the clone is expanded.

v_gene,j_gene,abundance,CDR3aa
TRBV4-3,-,-,CASSQDPLAGGRYNEQYF
TRBV6-2/TRBV6-3,TRBJ1-1,-,CASSQRPGTGGQGTEAFF
TRBV29-1,TRBJ2-3,-,CSGRSGLDTQYF
TRBV12-3/TRBV12-4,TRBJ2-1,few,CASSLKREIDEQFF
TRBV2,TRBJ1-2,few,CASPPRAGDGYTF
TRBV9,TRBJ1-1,few,CASSVLGQGRRTEAFF
TRBV5-1,TRBJ2-7,many,CASSFLGAEQYF
TRBV6-5,TRBJ2-1,-,CASRTSGRNEQFF
TRBV6-5,TRBJ1-5,few,CASRAGTGDNQPQHF
TRBV5-1,TRBJ2-5,-,CASSLAGQDRETQYF
TRBV10-3,TRBJ1-5,few,CAISPQGNQPQHF
TRBV20-1,TRBJ1-2,-,CTYRPKSGYTF